Below, 19 T cell receptor beta chains from the same sample are listed, as sequenced in a study of shared clonotypes between healthy human individuals. Method: immunoSEQ multiplex PCR; TCRdb's copy keeps in-frame clones and lacks some. This repertoire shows about 2,500,000 clones, around 90% found once; its top ten account for over 0.12%. Sample: naive CD4+ T cells sorted from blood. Indicated subset: CD45RA+ positively selected. The receptors were sampled from a man between 18 and 29 years old in good health.

CDR3 DNA sequence: TGTGCCAGCAGTGAAGGACTAGCGGGACTGCGGGAGACCCAGTACTTC. Translated: CASSEGLAGLRETQYF. This rearrangement joins TRBV25-1 to TRBJ2-5; 12 positions agree with TRBD2. There are 16 residues in the CDR3. V lost 2 bases to trimming and J lost 5 bases; unmatched junction nucleotides: 6. Germline V gives CDR1 MGHDK, CDR2 SYGVNS.

The chain recombines TRBV7-9 with TRBJ1-2; 9 bases fit TRBD1. CDR1 and CDR2 from the germline V gene are SEHNR and FQNEAQ (reference sequence). After removal of 4 bases from V and 13 bases from J, the junction contained 13 bases not matched to a gene. The CDR3 loop spans 14 amino acids. The CDR3 loop reads CASSSPPGQGSSTF. The CDR3 region has the DNA TGTGCCAGCAGCTCCCCTCCGGGACAGGGATCTTCCACCTTC.

The rearrangement links TRBV7-9 to TRBJ2-7, with TRBD2 matching 10 bases. The V gene's germline CDR1 is SEHNR and CDR2 FQNEAQ (reference sequence). This CDR3 has 14 residues. Trimming cost V 5 bases and J 3 bases; bases outside gene matches: 4. The CDR3 nucleotides read TGTGCCAGCAGCGCGGGACTAGCGATCTACGAGCAGTACTTC. Residues: CASSAGLAIYEQYF.

The chain carries TRBV5-6 and TRBJ1-5; no definite D call. The germline CDR1 and CDR2 sequences are SGHDT and YYEEEE. Trimming pared 4 bases from V and 3 bases from J, leaving 11 bases between. The CDR3 runs 14 residues. The CDR3 loop reads CASSHGRINQPQHF. CDR3 sequence (DNA): TGTGCCAGCAGCCACGGACGGATCAATCAGCCCCAGCATTTT.

V and J are TRBV10-2 and TRBJ2-3; TRBD1 is a possible D gene (6 bases). The CDR3 covers 15 residues. V was clipped by 2 bases and J by 1 base, with 10 bases between them. Per germline, CDR1 WSHSY and CDR2 SAAADI. The CDR3 coding sequence is TGCGCCAGCAGTGAGCAGGGGTCCCGCACAGATACGCAGTATTTT. It codes for CASSEQGSRTDTQYF.

To note about this clone: The junction departs from germline at one end; a sequencing error may be responsible. This chain uses TRBV6-6 with TRBJ2-7; 9 bases match TRBD2. Germline V gene lookup returns CDR1 MNHNY and CDR2 SVGAGI (reference sequence). The CDR3 consists of 14 residues. Here the CDR3 reads CASSYSKLAGSRGF. The CDR3 nucleotides are TGTGCCAGCAGTTACTCGAAGCTAGCGGGGAGTAGGGGCTTC.

This chain links TRBV4-3 with TRBJ1-2, with no clear D. Germline V gene sequence: CDR1 LGHNA, CDR2 YSLEER. This CDR3 region has 15 residues. V was clipped by 2 bases and J by 0 bases, with 10 bases between them. Written as DNA, the CDR3 is TGCGCCAGCAGCCAAATCACCGATCCTAACTATGGCTACACCTTC. Translated: CASSQITDPNYGYTF.

Worth noting for this clone: Other DNA sequences of this sample code for an identical CDR3. The chain employs TRBV6-4 and TRBJ1-2; D is possibly TRBD1 (5 bases). CDR1 and CDR2 (germline): MRHNA, SNTAGT. The CDR3 covers 13 residues. The V and J ends lost 0 bases and 8 bases respectively, with 10 bases between them. Here the CDR3 DNA reads TGTGCCAGCAGTGACTCGGGGGGACGCGGCTACACCTTC. This encodes CASSDSGGRGYTF.

This chain connects TRBV11-2 to TRBJ1-6; D unresolved. CDR3 length: 14 amino acids. Germline lookup yields CDR1 SGHAT and CDR2 FQNNGV. Trimming left V 6 bases short and J 7 bases short, with 13 bases between. The CDR3 sequence: CASRDPGGNSPLHF. The CDR3 DNA sequence: TGTGCCAGCAGGGATCCGGGAGGAAATTCACCCCTCCACTTT. The whole variable domain, filled in from reference TRBV11-2 and TRBJ1-6, reads EAGVAQSPRYKIIEKRQSVAFWCNPISGHATLYWYQQILGQGPKLLIQFQNNGVVDDSQLPKDRFSAERLKGVDSTLKIQPAKLEDSAVYLCASRDPGGNSPLHFGNGTRLTVT.

This clone was recorded only once. V is TRBV7-2 and J is TRBJ2-3; D ambiguous. V was shortened by 0 bases and J by 2 bases, with 9 bases between the two germline ends. This CDR3 has 15 residues. CDR1 SGHTA and CDR2 FQGNSA come from the germline V gene. CDR3 nucleotide sequence: TGTGCCAGCAGCTTAGCGAGCCAACTCACAGATACGCAGTATTTT. It codes for CASSLASQLTDTQYF. Full variable domain (rest looked up from reference TRBV7-2 and TRBJ2-3): GAGVSQSPSNKVTEKGKDVELRCDPISGHTALYWYRQSLGQGLEFLIYFQGNSAPDKSGLPSDRFSAERTGGSVSTLTIQRTQQEDSAVYLCASSLASQLTDTQYFGPGTRLTVL.

The chain joins TRBV19 to TRBJ2-5; no clear D gene. V shed 10 bases and J shed 9 bases, with 30 bases lying between them. CDR3 length equals 16 residues. From germline, CDR1 is LNHDA and CDR2 SQIVND (reference sequence). CDR3 sequence (DNA): TGTGCCACCGAAGACGGTGCAGACACAGAACACATGGCCCAGTACTTC. It specifies CATEDGADTEHMAQYF.

This clone appeared once. The chain joins TRBV6-5 to TRBJ1-4, with D possibly matching TRBD1 (6 bases). V gave up 5 bases and J gave up 8 bases, with 15 bases separating them. CDR3 length equals 14 residues. Per the germline V gene, CDR1 is MNHEY and CDR2 is SVGAGI. CDR3 sequence (DNA): TGTGCCAGCAGTCAACGGGGGCGCCGAGAAAAACTGTTTTTT. As protein: CASSQRGRREKLFF.

This clone was seen just once. CDR3 protein: CASSLAGAGKAFF. Written as DNA, the CDR3 is TGCGCCAGCAGCTTGGCCGGCGCCGGAAAAGCTTTCTTT. The V call is TRBV5-1, the J call TRBJ1-1; D gene unclear. The CDR3 is 13 amino acids. Per germline, CDR1 SGHRS and CDR2 YFSETQ. The V gene lost 0 bases and the J gene lost 9 bases, with 12 bases spanning the gap.

This clone was detected once. This chain joins TRBV5-1 and TRBJ2-7; TRBD1 agrees at 9 bases. CDR1 SGHRS and CDR2 YFSETQ come from the germline V gene. V shed 3 bases, J shed 7 bases, and the junction held 11 bases outside the gene matches. The CDR3 has 15 residues. The chain's CDR3 is CASSSEGQGLGEQYF. The DNA for the CDR3 is TGCGCCAGCAGCTCGGAGGGACAGGGTTTGGGTGAGCAGTACTTC.

This chain uses TRBV6-5 with TRBJ1-2; weak D call: TRBD1 (5 bases). With 6 bases removed from V and 4 bases from J, the gap between germline ends came to 18 bases. Germline V gene lookup returns CDR1 MNHEY and CDR2 SVGAGI. This CDR3 comprises 15 residues. The CDR3 sequence is CASRPSGGTSYGYTF. The CDR3 DNA is TGTGCCAGCAGACCCTCGGGGGGTACAAGCTATGGCTACACCTTC.

This clone was seen just once. The chain couples TRBV29-1 to TRBJ1-3, with 11 bases identical to TRBD1. V lost 0 bases and J lost 0; bases outside the gene matches: 10. Germline values: CDR1 SQVTM, CDR2 ANQGSEA. This CDR3 is built from 19 residues. The CDR3 protein is CSVEDGQGAFPRSGNTIYF. In DNA form, the CDR3 reads TGCAGCGTTGAAGATGGACAGGGGGCTTTTCCCCGCTCTGGAAACACCATATATTTT.

The chain links TRBV6-5 to TRBJ1-4; TRBD1 agrees at 9 bases. This CDR3 is built from 15 residues. Germline V gene data show CDR1 as MNHEY and CDR2 as SVGAGI. Trimming removed 1 base from V and 8 bases from J; junction bases left unmatched: 5. The chain's CDR3 is CASSYWTGATEKLFF. Written as DNA, the CDR3 is TGTGCCAGCAGTTACTGGACAGGGGCGACAGAAAAACTGTTTTTT.

This clone has just a few counts. The chain links TRBV5-4 to TRBJ1-2; TRBD1 might be the D (6 bases). The V and J ends lost 1 base and 2 bases respectively, with 12 bases between them. Germline CDR1 is SGHNT and CDR2 is YYREEE (reference sequence). The CDR3 spans 15 residues. The CDR3 DNA is TGTGCCAGCAGCTTGAAAACGCAGGGGAACTATGGCTACACCTTC. Translated: CASSLKTQGNYGYTF.

The chain uses TRBV4-1 and TRBJ2-5; tentatively, D is TRBD1 or TRBD2 (5 bases each). There are 15 residues in the CDR3. CDR1 is MGHRA, CDR2 YSYEKL, per germline. Trimming cost V 1 base and J 4 bases, with 13 bases left between them. The CDR3 loop is CASSQAPSGLETQYF. The DNA for the CDR3 is TGCGCCAGCAGCCAAGCACCGTCGGGGCTAGAGACCCAGTACTTC.